One sample yielded the 12 T cell receptor beta chains listed below, sequenced in a study of blood T cell repertoires in COVID-19. Measured with immunoSEQ multiplex PCR; TCRdb has only the in-frame clones, and not every one. The data contain about 80,000 clones, approximately 78% of them seen just once; the ten biggest clones take up about 35%. What was sequenced was peripheral blood. These TCRs come from a woman aged 70 to 79 with acute or convalescent COVID-19.

The CDR3 bases are TGTGCCAGCTCATCCCTAGCGGGAGGAGGGACAGATACGCAGTATTTT. Residues: CASSSLAGGGTDTQYF. The genes are TRBV18 and TRBJ2-3; 11 nucleotides match TRBD2. This CDR3 region has 16 residues. Germline CDR1 is KGHSH and CDR2 is LQKENI. The ends lost 5 bases at V and 3 bases at J; junction bases unmatched: 7. The whole variable domain, filled in from reference TRBV18 and TRBJ2-3, reads NAGVMQNPRHLVRRRGQEARLRCSPMKGHSHVYWYRQLPEEGLKFMVYLQKENIIDESGMPKERFSAEFPKEGPSILRIQQVVRGDSAAYFCASSSLAGGGTDTQYFGPGTRLTVL.

The V call is TRBV5-1, the J call TRBJ2-5, with 14 bases identical to TRBD2. Per the germline V gene, CDR1 is SGHRS and CDR2 is YFSETQ. The trim removed 3 bases at V and 5 bases at J, leaving 12 bases unmatched. CDR3 length: 18 residues. The chain's CDR3 is CASSSPSLTSGRGETQYF. CDR3 DNA sequence: TGCGCCAGCAGCTCCCCCAGCCTGACTAGCGGGAGGGGGGAGACCCAGTACTTC.

The V call is TRBV3-1 (or the pseudogene TRBV3-2), the J call TRBJ1-4; D remains ambiguous. Germline values: CDR1 LGHDT, CDR2 YNNKEL (reference sequence). This CDR3 has 15 amino acids. Trimming removed 4 bases at V and 4 bases at J, with 13 bases between. CDR3 residues: CASSLTPSGNEKLFF. CDR3 in DNA: TGTGCCAGCAGCCTTACCCCCTCGGGTAATGAAAAACTGTTTTTT.

The V and J genes are TRBV6-5 and TRBJ1-6; D ambiguous. Looked up from germline, CDR1 is MNHEY and CDR2 is SVGAGI. The CDR3 extends over 14 amino acids. The V and J ends lost 2 bases and 10 bases respectively, with 12 bases between them. The CDR3 DNA sequence: TGTGCCAGCAGTTACGACCCTCCGGGGTCACCCCTCCACTTT. Its translation: CASSYDPPGSPLHF.

This chain uses TRBV7-8 with TRBJ1-1; D unclear. V was trimmed by 5 bases and J by 0 bases, leaving 10 bases between them. Per germline, CDR1 SGHVS and CDR2 FQNEAQ. The CDR3 runs to 14 residues. Here the CDR3 reads CASSPRVLNTEAFF. The CDR3, as DNA: TGTGCCAGCAGCCCGCGAGTGCTGAACACTGAAGCTTTCTTT.

The table lists this clone with a few counts. This chain joins TRBV12-5 and TRBJ2-3; D is perhaps TRBD2 (6 bases). This CDR3 contains 16 residues. In germline, CDR1 is LGHNT, CDR2 FRNRAP. Between the trimmed V and J ends, which lost 2 bases and 6 bases, there was a span of 18 bases. CDR3 DNA: TGTGCTAGTGGTTTGACCCGACTAGTAGCGGCGGATACGCAGTATTTT. Residues: CASGLTRLVAADTQYF.

The rearrangement uses TRBV7-9 and TRBJ1-2; TRBD1 might be the D (6 bases). This CDR3 contains 14 residues. Trimming removed 0 bases at V and 4 bases at J, with 9 bases between. The germline CDR1 and CDR2 sequences are SEHNR and FQNEAQ (reference sequence). In nucleotides, the CDR3 is TGTGCCAGCAGCTTAGCAGGGGGATTCTATGGCTACACCTTC. This translates into CASSLAGGFYGYTF.

The chain uses TRBV10-3 and TRBJ1-2; TRBD1 matches 11 bases. This CDR3 contains 16 residues. Losses at the gene ends were 4 bases for V and 7 bases for J; bases not matched to a gene: 11. The V gene's germline CDR1 is ENHRY and CDR2 SYGVKD. DNA of the CDR3: TGTGCCATCAGTGGGACAGGGGGCGCGAGGGGAAGTGGCTACACCTTC. It encodes CAISGTGGARGSGYTF.

The CDR3 sequence is CASSLAGATDTQYF. CDR3 coding DNA: TGTGCCAGCAGCTTAGCGGGAGCGACAGATACGCAGTATTTT. This chain links TRBV13 with TRBJ2-3; D perhaps matches TRBD2 (6 bases). The CDR3 runs to 14 residues. The V gene lost 1 base and the J gene lost 3 bases, with 8 bases spanning the gap. CDR1 is PRHDT and CDR2 is FYEKMQ in the germline V gene (reference sequence). The full variable domain, completed using reference TRBV13 and TRBJ2-3, is AAGVIQSPRHLIKEKRETATLKCYPIPRHDTVYWYQQGPGQDPQFLISFYEKMQSDKGSIPDRFSAQQFSDYHSELNMSSLELGDSALYFCASSLAGATDTQYFGPGTRLTVL.

The chain couples TRBV2 to TRBJ2-1; the D gene is possibly TRBD2 (6 bases). Trimming removed 8 bases from V and 6 bases from J, with 11 bases in between. The CDR3 loop spans 12 amino acids. CDR1 is SNHLY, CDR2 FYNNEI, per germline. CDR3 region: CASGGLPNEQFF. The CDR3 nucleotides read TGTGCCAGCGGGGGGTTGCCCAATGAGCAGTTCTTC. Filled out from reference TRBV2 and TRBJ2-1, the complete variable domain reads EPEVTQTPSHQVTQMGQEVILRCVPISNHLYFYWYRQILGQKVEFLVSFYNNEISEKSEIFDDQFSVERPDGSNFTLKIRSTKLEDSAMYFCASGGLPNEQFFGPGTRLTVL.

This chain uses TRBV30 with TRBJ1-6; D call uncertain. Per germline, CDR1 GTSNPN and CDR2 SVGIG (reference sequence). The CDR3 is made up of 13 amino acids. V was trimmed by 4 bases and J by 8 bases, leaving 12 bases between them. For the CDR3, the DNA is TGTGCCTGGACATATTTCGAGGATTCACCCCTCCACTTT. Its translation is CAWTYFEDSPLHF.

The chain has TRBV7-8 and TRBJ2-6; no reliable D call. Trimming shortened V by 2 bases and J by 3 bases, and 5 bases separated the two germline ends. Germline CDR1 and CDR2: SGHVS and FQNEAQ. The CDR3 has 14 residues. CDR3 nucleotides: TGTGCCAGCAGCTTAAGGAGTGGGGCCAACGTCCTGACTTTC. The encoded protein is CASSLRSGANVLTF.